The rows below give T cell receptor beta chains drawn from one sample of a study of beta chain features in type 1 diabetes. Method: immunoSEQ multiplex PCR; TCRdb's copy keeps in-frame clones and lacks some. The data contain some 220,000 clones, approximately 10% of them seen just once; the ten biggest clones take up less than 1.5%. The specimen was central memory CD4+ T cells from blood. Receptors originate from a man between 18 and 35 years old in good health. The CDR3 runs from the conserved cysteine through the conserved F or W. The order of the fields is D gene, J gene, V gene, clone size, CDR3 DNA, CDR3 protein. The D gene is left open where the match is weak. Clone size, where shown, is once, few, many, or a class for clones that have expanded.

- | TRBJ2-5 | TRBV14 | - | TGTGCCAGCAGCCAAGATGTCGGGGAGCGGGAGACCCAGTACTTC | CASSQDVGERETQYF
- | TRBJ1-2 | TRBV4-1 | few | TGCGCCAGCAGCCAAGATCTAAGGAAAGGGGGATTCTATGGCTACACCTTC | CASSQDLRKGGFYGYTF
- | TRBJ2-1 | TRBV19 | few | TGTGCCAGTAGTATTCTTTGGGGAGGGGGCAATGAGCAGTTCTTC | CASSILWGGGNEQFF
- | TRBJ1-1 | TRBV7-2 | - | TGTGCCAGCAGCTTAAGGCGCCAGGGCTCTGAAGCTTTCTTT | CASSLRRQGSEAFF
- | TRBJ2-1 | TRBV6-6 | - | TGTGCCAGCAGTAACGCAGGGACCTACAATGAGCAGTTCTTC | CASSNAGTYNEQFF
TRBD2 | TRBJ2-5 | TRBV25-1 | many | TGTGCCAGCAGTGAATCCCGGACTAGCGACCAAGAGACCCAGTACTTC | CASSESRTSDQETQYF
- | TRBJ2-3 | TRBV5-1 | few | TGCGCCAGCAGACGGCGGGATAGCACAGATACGCAGTATTTT | CASRRRDSTDTQYF
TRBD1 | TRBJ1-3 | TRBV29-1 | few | TGCAGCGTAGAAGACAGGGGGCTGAACACCATATATTTT | CSVEDRGLNTIYF
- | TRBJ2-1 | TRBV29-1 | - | TGCAGCGTTGTTAGAAGCGCCCTCCAAGAGCAGTTCTTC | CSVVRSALQEQFF
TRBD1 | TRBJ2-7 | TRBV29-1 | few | TGCAGCGTTGCCCCGACAGGGTCTACCTACGAGCAGTACTTC | CSVAPTGSTYEQYF
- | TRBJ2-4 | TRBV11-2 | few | TGTGCCAGCAGCCAGAGGGGCGGGCTTGACTTAGCCAAAAACATTCAGTACTTC | CASSQRGGLDLAKNIQYF
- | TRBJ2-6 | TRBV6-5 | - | TGTGCCAGCAGTTACACACGGTCTGGGGCCAACGTCCTGACTTTC | CASSYTRSGANVLTF
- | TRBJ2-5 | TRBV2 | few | TGTGCCAGCAGTGAGGATCGGCCCTACGGGGAGACCCAGTACTTC | CASSEDRPYGETQYF
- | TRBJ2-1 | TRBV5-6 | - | TGTGCCAGCAGCGACGGGACTTACAATGAGCAGTTCTTC | CASSDGTYNEQFF
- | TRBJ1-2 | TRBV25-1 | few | TGTGCCAGCAGTCCGACCGGGGGGAACTATGGCTACACCTTC | CASSPTGGNYGYTF
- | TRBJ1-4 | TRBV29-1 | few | TGCAGCGTTGGGGCAGGGTCGAATGAAAAACTGTTTTTT | CSVGAGSNEKLFF
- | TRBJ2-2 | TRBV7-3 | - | TGTGCCAGCAGCTTATTGGGCTCCGGGGAGCTGTTTTTT | CASSLLGSGELFF
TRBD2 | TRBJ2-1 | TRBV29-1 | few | TGCAGCGCCGGTTGGATGCGGGAGCGGTACAATGAGCAGTTCTTC | CSAGWMRERYNEQFF
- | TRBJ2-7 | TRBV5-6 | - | TGTGCCAGCAGCCTCCTCGACTTCGGCGAGCAGTACTTC | CASSLLDFGEQYF
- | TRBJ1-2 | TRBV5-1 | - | TGCGCCAGCAGCTTGGGCGACGGACTCTATGGCTACACCTTC | CASSLGDGLYGYTF
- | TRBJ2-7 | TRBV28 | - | TGTGCCAGCAGTTTGAGGCGGCAGATCGAGCAGTACTTC | CASSLRRQIEQYF
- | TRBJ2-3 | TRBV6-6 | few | - | CASSSSGDTQYF
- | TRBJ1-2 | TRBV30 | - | TGTGCCTGGAGTGTACTTGTTCTAGGGAACTATGGCTACACCTTC | CAWSVLVLGNYGYTF
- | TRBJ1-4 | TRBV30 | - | TGTGCCGTCCCGTCAGGACGAAATGAAAAACTGTTTTTT | CAVPSGRNEKLFF
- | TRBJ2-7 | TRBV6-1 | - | TGTGCCAGCAGTGTTAGTACCTACGAGCAGTACTTC | CASSVSTYEQYF
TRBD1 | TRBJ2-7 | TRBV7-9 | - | TGTGCCAGCAGCTTGAGACAGGGTATCCACGAGCAGTACTTC | CASSLRQGIHEQYF
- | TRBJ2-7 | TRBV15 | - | TGTGCCACCAGCGGGAAGACAAACTACGAGCAGTACTTC | CATSGKTNYEQYF
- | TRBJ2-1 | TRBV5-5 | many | TGTGCCAGCAGCTTGCGTACCGGTGCAAGCTCCTACAATGAGCAGTTCTTC | CASSLRTGASSYNEQFF
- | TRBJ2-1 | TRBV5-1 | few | TGCGCCAGCAGCTTATGGACTAACGCCAATGAGCAGTTCTTC | CASSLWTNANEQFF
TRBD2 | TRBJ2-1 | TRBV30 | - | TGTGCTGCACTAGCGGGAGTTTCCTACAATGAGCAGTTCTTC | CAALAGVSYNEQFF